The clone carrying this TCR beta chain appeared a single time. This entry belongs to a study of shared clonotypes between healthy human individuals. Turning to the study itself: CD4 naive and memory got three plates each, CD8 naive two, CD8 memory one.

Investigators spread the genomic DNA of each subset evenly over several immunoSEQ plates. Using immunoSEQ multiplex PCR, the repertoire was profiled, and TCRdb retains in-frame clones only, with some absent. The table has about 1.5 million clones, around 97% seen once. This CDR3 region has 14 residues. V was clipped by 7 bases and J by 2 bases, with 12 bases between them. Germline lookup yields CDR1 LNHDA and CDR2 SQIVND (reference sequence). The chain is built from TRBV19 and TRBJ1-5; D unresolved. This TCR derives from a man aged 25-45 years in good health. Sequencing was carried out using naive CD4+ T cells sorted from blood. Described subset: CD45RA+ positively selected. In nucleotides, the CDR3 is TGTGCCAGTAACGGGTGGGGTGGCAATCAGCCCCAGCATTTT. As protein: CASNGWGGNQPQHF.